This is a list of T cell receptor beta chains from one sample in a study of blood T cell repertoires in COVID-19. The repertoire was sequenced with immunoSEQ multiplex PCR; TCRdb's copy has only in-frame clones and lacks some. The sample has around 100,000 clones; less than 90% are singletons. The sequenced sample was peripheral blood. These receptors came from a human donor in a cohort sampled during active COVID-19. Each CDR3 is given with its conserved first and last residue. Each record gives: CDR3 DNA, CDR3 protein, V gene, clone size, D gene, J gene. D genes are given only for firm matches. Expanded clones get a size class; other rows say once, few or many, or leave the size out.

CDR3 DNA: TGCGCCAGCAGCCAGACAGAAGCCTACGAGCAGTACTTC
CDR3 protein: CASSQTEAYEQYF
V gene: TRBV5-1
clone size: medium-sized
D gene: .
J gene: TRBJ2-7

CDR3 DNA: TGTGCCAGCAGCCAGACCGGACTAGCGGTTTACAATGAGCAGTTCTTC
CDR3 protein: CASSQTGLAVYNEQFF
V gene: TRBV3-1/TRBV3-2
clone size: .
D gene: TRBD2
J gene: TRBJ2-1

CDR3 DNA: TGTGCCAGCAGTGAAGGGGCAGGGGGGTCCTACGAGCAGTACTTC
CDR3 protein: CASSEGAGGSYEQYF
V gene: TRBV2
clone size: many
D gene: .
J gene: TRBJ2-7

CDR3 DNA: TGTGCCAGCATCGGGCAGGGTGGTGCCGGGGAGCTGTTTTTT
CDR3 protein: CASIGQGGAGELFF
V gene: TRBV2
clone size: .
D gene: .
J gene: TRBJ2-2

CDR3 DNA: TGTGCCAGCAGTCAAAACACCATATATTTT
CDR3 protein: CASSQNTIYF
V gene: TRBV28
clone size: .
D gene: .
J gene: TRBJ1-3

CDR3 DNA: TGTGCCAGCAGCTCCCAGAGCGGGGGGACCACAGATACGCAGTATTTT
CDR3 protein: CASSSQSGGTTDTQYF
V gene: TRBV7-2
clone size: once
D gene: TRBD2
J gene: TRBJ2-3

CDR3 DNA: TGTGCCAGCAGCCGGACAGGGGCGAACTACGAGCAGTACTTC
CDR3 protein: CASSRTGANYEQYF
V gene: TRBV7-9
clone size: .
D gene: TRBD1
J gene: TRBJ2-7

CDR3 DNA: TGTGCCAGCAGCCCCACCGCGGGTGATGAGCAGTTCTTC
CDR3 protein: CASSPTAGDEQFF
V gene: TRBV7-9
clone size: few
D gene: .
J gene: TRBJ2-1

CDR3 DNA: TGTGCCAGCAGTTCCGGGACAGGGAGCACAGATACGCAGTATTTT
CDR3 protein: CASSSGTGSTDTQYF
V gene: TRBV28
clone size: .
D gene: TRBD1
J gene: TRBJ2-3

CDR3 DNA: TGTGCCAGCAGCCTCTCTCACACCGGGGAGCTGTTTTTT
CDR3 protein: CASSLSHTGELFF
V gene: TRBV3-1/TRBV3-2
clone size: .
D gene: .
J gene: TRBJ2-2

CDR3 DNA: TGTGCCAGCAGTTACGTTCGGGGACTAGCGGGAGGAGTCTCCTACAATGAGCAGTTCTTC
CDR3 protein: CASSYVRGLAGGVSYNEQFF
V gene: TRBV6-2/TRBV6-3
clone size: .
D gene: TRBD2
J gene: TRBJ2-1

CDR3 DNA: TGTGCCAGCAGCGTGGGGACTAGCGGGAACCAACTGGAGAGCGAGCAGTACTTC
CDR3 protein: CASSVGTSGNQLESEQYF
V gene: TRBV9
clone size: .
D gene: TRBD2
J gene: TRBJ2-7

CDR3 DNA: TGTGCCAGCTCACCGGACACCCCCAGTACCGGGGAGCTGTTTTTT
CDR3 protein: CASSPDTPSTGELFF
V gene: TRBV18
clone size: .
D gene: .
J gene: TRBJ2-2

CDR3 DNA: TGTGCCACCAGTGATTTCCGGGGGGGTGAAGCTTTCTTT
CDR3 protein: CATSDFRGGEAFF
V gene: TRBV24-1
clone size: .
D gene: .
J gene: TRBJ1-1

CDR3 DNA: TGTGCCAGAAGCTTCCCAATATACCGGGACAATGAGACCCAGTACTTC
CDR3 protein: CARSFPIYRDNETQYF
V gene: TRBV5-3
clone size: .
D gene: .
J gene: TRBJ2-5